This T cell receptor beta chain derives from a study of cytomegalovirus exposure and HLA in healthy donors. Overall study findings and caveats: TRBV6-2, TRBV6-3 and other indistinguishable V segments were excluded.

Primers for the PCR totalled 60 Vbeta and 13 Jbeta. Some clones are missing from TCRdb's copy, which holds only in-frame ones; the method was immunoSEQ multiplex PCR. The data contain roughly 99,000 clones, roughly 80% of them seen just once; the ten biggest clones take up approximately 2.2%. Notes on this clone: Its antigen remains unknown.

Germline-derived CDR1 and CDR2 are LNHNV and YYDKDF (reference sequence). V lost 2 bases to trimming and J lost 5 bases, with 15 bases between them. The CDR3 contains 15 residues. This sequence joins TRBV15 and TRBJ2-5; possibly TRBD2 for D (7 bases). What was sequenced was PBMCs. The TCR was taken from a man under 40 in good health and CMV-seronegative. This chain's CDR3 is CATSRSRGGDETQYF. The DNA of the CDR3 is TGTGCCACCAGCAGATCCCGAGGGGGGGATGAGACCCAGTACTTC.